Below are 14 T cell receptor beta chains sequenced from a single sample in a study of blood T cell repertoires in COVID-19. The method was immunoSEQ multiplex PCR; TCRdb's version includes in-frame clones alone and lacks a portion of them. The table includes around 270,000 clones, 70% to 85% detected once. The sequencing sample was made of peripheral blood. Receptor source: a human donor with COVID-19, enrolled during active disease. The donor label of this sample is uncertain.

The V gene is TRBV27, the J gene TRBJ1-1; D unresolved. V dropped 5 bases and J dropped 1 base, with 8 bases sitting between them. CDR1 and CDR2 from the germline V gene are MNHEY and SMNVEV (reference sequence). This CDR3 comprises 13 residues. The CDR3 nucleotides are TGTGCCAGCAGTCGTCCGGGGAACACTGAAGCTTTCTTT. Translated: CASSRPGNTEAFF.

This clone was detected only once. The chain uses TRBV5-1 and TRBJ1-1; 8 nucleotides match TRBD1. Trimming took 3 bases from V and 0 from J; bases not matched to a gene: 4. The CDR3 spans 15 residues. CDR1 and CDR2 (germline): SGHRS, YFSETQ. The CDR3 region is CASSSGTGLNTEAFF. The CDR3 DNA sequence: TGCGCCAGCAGCTCGGGGACAGGACTGAACACTGAAGCTTTCTTT.

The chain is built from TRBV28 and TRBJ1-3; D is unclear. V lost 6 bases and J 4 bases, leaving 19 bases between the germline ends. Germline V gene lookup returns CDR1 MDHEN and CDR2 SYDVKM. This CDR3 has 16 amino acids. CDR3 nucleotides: TGTGCCAGCAGCCCGGCCGGGGTCCTGGGAGGAAACACCATATATTTT. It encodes CASSPAGVLGGNTIYF.

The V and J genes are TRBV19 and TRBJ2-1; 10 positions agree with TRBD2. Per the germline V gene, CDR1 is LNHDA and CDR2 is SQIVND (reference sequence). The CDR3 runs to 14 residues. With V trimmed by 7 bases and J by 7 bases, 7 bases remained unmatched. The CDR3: CASNQPSGRNEQFF. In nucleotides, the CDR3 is TGTGCCAGTAACCAACCTAGCGGGAGAAATGAGCAGTTCTTC.

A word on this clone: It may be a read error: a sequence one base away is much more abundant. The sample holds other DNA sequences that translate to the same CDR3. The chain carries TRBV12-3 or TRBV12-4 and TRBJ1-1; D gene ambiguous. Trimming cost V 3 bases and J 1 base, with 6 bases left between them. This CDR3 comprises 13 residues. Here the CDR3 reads CASSLNRNTEAFF. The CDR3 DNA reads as TGTGCCAGCAGTTTGAACAGGAACACTGAAGCTTTCTTT.

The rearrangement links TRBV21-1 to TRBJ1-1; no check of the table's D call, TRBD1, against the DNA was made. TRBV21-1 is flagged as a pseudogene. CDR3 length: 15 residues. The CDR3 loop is CASSSTGDGISEAFF. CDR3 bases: TGTGCCAGCAGCAGCACAGGGGACGGCATTTCTGAAGCTTTCTTT.

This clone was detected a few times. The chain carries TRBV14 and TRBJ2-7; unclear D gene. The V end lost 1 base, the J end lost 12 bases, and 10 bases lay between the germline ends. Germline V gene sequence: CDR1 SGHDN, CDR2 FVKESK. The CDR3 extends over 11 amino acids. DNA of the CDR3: TGTGCCAGCAGCCAAGCGCTAGGCCTGTACTTC. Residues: CASSQALGLYF. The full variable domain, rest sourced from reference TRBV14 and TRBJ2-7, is EAGVTQFPSHSVIEKGQTVTLRCDPISGHDNLYWYRRVMGKEIKFLLHFVKESKQDESGMPNNRFLAERTGGTYSTLKVQPAELEDSGVYFCASSQALGLYFGPGTRLTVT.

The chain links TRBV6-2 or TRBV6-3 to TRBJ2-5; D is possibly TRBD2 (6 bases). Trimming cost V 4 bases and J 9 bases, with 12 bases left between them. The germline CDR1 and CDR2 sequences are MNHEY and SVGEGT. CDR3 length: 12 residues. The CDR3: CASSSLGEAQYF. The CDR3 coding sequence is TGTGCCAGCAGTTCCCTGGGGGAGGCCCAGTACTTC.

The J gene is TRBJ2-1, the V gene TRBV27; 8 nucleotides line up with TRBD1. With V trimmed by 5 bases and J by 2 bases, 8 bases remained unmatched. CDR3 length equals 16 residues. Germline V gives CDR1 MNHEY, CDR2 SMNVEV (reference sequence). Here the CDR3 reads CASSLTGVGAYNEQFF. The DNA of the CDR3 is TGTGCCAGCAGTCTGACAGGGGTTGGCGCCTACAATGAGCAGTTCTTC.

CDR3 protein: CASSVDRNNSPLHF. The CDR3 coding sequence is TGTGCCAGCAGCGTGGACAGAAATAATTCACCCCTCCACTTT. This chain connects TRBV9 to TRBJ1-6, with a possible D match to TRBD1 (6 bases). Trimming removed 2 bases from V and 5 bases from J, with 8 bases in between. Germline CDR1 SGDLS, CDR2 YYNGEE. This CDR3 spans 14 amino acids.

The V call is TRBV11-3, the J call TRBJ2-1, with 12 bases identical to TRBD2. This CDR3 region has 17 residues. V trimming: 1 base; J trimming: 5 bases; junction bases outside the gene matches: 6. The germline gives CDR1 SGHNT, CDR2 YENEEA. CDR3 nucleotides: TGTGCCAGCAGCTTAGCTCTAGCGGGAGGGCCTAACAATGAGCAGTTCTTC. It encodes CASSLALAGGPNNEQFF.

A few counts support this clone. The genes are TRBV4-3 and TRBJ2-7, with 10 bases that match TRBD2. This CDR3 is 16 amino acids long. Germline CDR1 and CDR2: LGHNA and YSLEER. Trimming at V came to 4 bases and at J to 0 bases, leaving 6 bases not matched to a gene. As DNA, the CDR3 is TGCGCCAGCAGCCGCGGACTAGCGGATTTCTCCTACGAGCAGTACTTC. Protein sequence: CASSRGLADFSYEQYF.

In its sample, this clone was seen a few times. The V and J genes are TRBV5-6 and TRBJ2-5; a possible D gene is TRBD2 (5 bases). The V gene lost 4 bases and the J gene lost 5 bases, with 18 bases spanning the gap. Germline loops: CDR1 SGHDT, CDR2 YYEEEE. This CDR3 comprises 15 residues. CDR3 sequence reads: CASSRLLGTHETQYF. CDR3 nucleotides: TGTGCCAGCAGCCGGTTACTAGGTACGCACGAGACCCAGTACTTC.

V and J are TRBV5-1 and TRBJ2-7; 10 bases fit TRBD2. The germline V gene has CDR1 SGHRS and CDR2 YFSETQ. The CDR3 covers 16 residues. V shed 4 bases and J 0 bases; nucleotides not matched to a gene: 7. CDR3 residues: CASSLRLAGSSYEQYF. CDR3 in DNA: TGCGCCAGCAGCCTAAGACTAGCGGGCAGCTCCTACGAGCAGTACTTC.